These 26 T cell receptor beta chains were all obtained from the same sample, sequenced in a study of T cell responses to AZD1222 COVID-19 vaccine. Produced via immunoSEQ multiplex PCR; TCRdb's table is partial and in-frame only. In the table there are around 110,000 clones, roughly nine tenths of which are singletons. The sequenced sample was peripheral blood, obtained on day 0 of AZD1222 vaccination. These receptor sequences come from an adult in good health.

The chain carries TRBV7-6 and TRBJ2-3; 8 bases map to TRBD1. The CDR3 covers 14 residues. V shed 7 bases and J 6 bases; nucleotides not matched to a gene: 9. Per the germline V gene, CDR1 is SGHVS and CDR2 is FNYEAQ. The CDR3 spells CASTQAQGVDTQYF. CDR3 nucleotide sequence: TGTGCCAGCACACAAGCACAGGGGGTGGATACGCAGTATTTT.

The chain combines TRBV14 with TRBJ2-3; no definite D call. The germline V gene encodes CDR1 SGHDN and CDR2 FVKESK. With 0 bases removed from V and 2 bases from J, the gap between germline ends came to 9 bases. This CDR3 is 15 amino acids long. The CDR3 protein is CASSQEWRNTDTQYF. The CDR3 region has the DNA TGTGCCAGCAGCCAAGAGTGGCGGAACACAGATACGCAGTATTTT.

The chain links TRBV19 to TRBJ1-5; TRBD1 agrees at 7 bases. The CDR3 is 15 residues long. Germline CDR1 is LNHDA and CDR2 is SQIVND (reference sequence). V shed 6 bases and J 3 bases; nucleotides not matched to a gene: 8. CDR3: CASSRDRVDNQPQHF. The DNA for the CDR3 is TGTGCCAGTAGCCGAGACAGGGTGGACAATCAGCCCCAGCATTTT.

The chain carries TRBV5-1 and TRBJ2-7, with D uncertain. Per the germline V gene, CDR1 is SGHRS and CDR2 is YFSETQ. Trimming cost V 1 base and J 2 bases, with 16 bases left between them. The CDR3 sequence is 16 residues long. The CDR3 coding sequence is TGCGCCAGCAGCTTGACTCCCGATACCTACCCCTACGAGCAGTACTTC. Its translation: CASSLTPDTYPYEQYF.

The J gene is TRBJ2-1, the V gene TRBV20-1; tentatively, D is TRBD1 (5 bases). Trimming left V 8 bases short and J 9 bases short, with 14 bases between. The CDR3 totals 11 residues. Germline V gene lookup returns CDR1 DFQATT and CDR2 SNEGSKA (reference sequence). As DNA, the CDR3 is TGCAGTCACTCGACTGACAGTGAGCAGTTCTTC. This sequence encodes CSHSTDSEQFF.

This chain joins TRBV5-5 and TRBJ1-1; D is ambiguous. From germline, CDR1 is SGHKS and CDR2 YYEKEE (reference sequence). V shed 3 bases and J shed 1 base, with 16 bases lying between them. This CDR3 contains 16 residues. The CDR3: CASSSNIRRQNTEAFF. The CDR3 DNA sequence: TGTGCCAGCAGCTCCAATATACGACGGCAGAACACTGAAGCTTTCTTT.

The V gene is TRBV7-9, the J gene TRBJ2-7; the D gene is possibly TRBD1 (6 bases). This CDR3 region has 15 residues. V was pared by 1 base and J by 6 bases, with 16 bases between. Germline V CDR1 and CDR2: SEHNR, FQNEAQ (reference sequence). CDR3 loop: CASSLVTGPTGEQYF. CDR3 nucleotides: TGTGCCAGCAGCTTAGTGACAGGCCCTACTGGCGAGCAGTACTTC.

This clone is a singleton in its sample. The CDR3 DNA is TGTGCCAGCAAAACTCTGGACAGGGGATCCTATGGCTACACCTTC. This codes for CASKTLDRGSYGYTF. The rearrangement uses TRBV27 and TRBJ1-2; TRBD1 matches at 9 bases. The CDR3 sequence is 15 residues long. The V gene end was trimmed by 7 bases and the J gene end by 4 bases; junction bases not matched to a gene: 10. Germline V gives CDR1 MNHEY, CDR2 SMNVEV (reference sequence).

V usage is TRBV27 and J usage is TRBJ2-1, with D unresolved. The CDR3 sequence is 15 residues long. Trimming removed 5 bases from V and 0 bases from J, with 11 bases in between. Looked up from germline, CDR1 is MNHEY and CDR2 is SMNVEV (reference sequence). CDR3 sequence: CASSPIGSSYNEQFF. The CDR3 nucleotides read TGTGCCAGCAGTCCCATCGGAAGCTCCTACAATGAGCAGTTCTTC.

V and J are TRBV5-1 and TRBJ2-5; TRBD2 matches at 7 bases. J lost 14 bases, V lost 3 bases, and 16 bases had no gene match. This CDR3 is 14 amino acids long. Germline assignment: CDR1 SGHRS and CDR2 YFSETQ. The DNA of the CDR3 is TGCGCCAGCAGCTCCCCTACCGGGACTACCGACGTATACTTC. This codes for CASSSPTGTTDVYF.

This chain links TRBV12-3 or TRBV12-4 with TRBJ1-4, with a weak D call TRBD1 (5 bases). This CDR3 is 11 amino acids long. V was cut by 6 bases and J by 10 bases, with 9 bases left in between. The CDR3: CASSPDRKLFF. CDR3 DNA sequence: TGTGCCAGCAGCCCTGACAGAAAACTGTTTTTT.

The chain uses TRBV18 and TRBJ1-1, with D unclear. CDR3 length: 13 amino acids. Trimming pared 3 bases from V and 4 bases from J, leaving 9 bases between. CDR1 and CDR2 from the germline V gene are KGHSH and LQKENI. CDR3 protein: CASSPGWPTEAFF. The DNA for the CDR3 is TGTGCCAGCTCACCGGGATGGCCCACTGAAGCTTTCTTT.

V is TRBV5-5 and J is TRBJ2-2; D is ambiguous. CDR3 length: 16 residues. V lost 2 bases and J lost 1, with 12 bases in between. Germline CDR1 SGHKS, CDR2 YYEKEE (reference sequence). This chain's CDR3 is CASSFLLPENTGELFF. The DNA for the CDR3 is TGTGCCAGCAGCTTTTTATTGCCAGAGAACACCGGGGAGCTGTTTTTT.

The chain employs TRBV11-2 and TRBJ1-3, with D unclear. Between the trimmed V and J ends, which lost 4 bases and 2 bases, there was a span of 9 bases. The CDR3 is 14 residues long. Germline V gene lookup returns CDR1 SGHAT and CDR2 FQNNGV. This CDR3 reads CASSSSGAGNTIYF. CDR3 bases: TGTGCCAGCAGCTCGAGCGGGGCTGGAAACACCATATATTTT.

The chain couples TRBV5-1 to TRBJ1-2; a weak D match, TRBD1 (6 bases). Deletions cut 0 bases from V and 8 bases from J, with 14 bases between. The germline V gene has CDR1 SGHRS and CDR2 YFSETQ. The CDR3 covers 14 residues. The CDR3 protein is CASSLEQGIFGYTF. Written as DNA, the CDR3 is TGCGCCAGCAGCTTGGAACAGGGAATTTTCGGCTACACCTTC.

J is TRBJ1-5 and V is TRBV2; no firm D call. This CDR3 is built from 14 residues. In germline, CDR1 is SNHLY, CDR2 FYNNEI. V lost 1 base and J 2 bases, leaving 6 bases between the germline ends. The CDR3 DNA follows: TGTGCCAGCAGTGAAGGGTGGGGCAATCAGCCCCAGCATTTT. This translates into CASSEGWGNQPQHF.

The rearrangement joins TRBV7-8 to TRBJ2-7; weak D call: TRBD1 (5 bases). This CDR3 is built from 14 residues. Trimming removed 5 bases at V and 4 bases at J, with 15 bases between. Germline-derived CDR1 and CDR2 are SGHVS and FQNEAQ. The CDR3 DNA reads TGTGCCAGCAGCGGTAGGGCAGGGTTTTACGAGCAGTACTTC. Its translation: CASSGRAGFYEQYF.

The chain carries TRBV15 and TRBJ1-5, with TRBD1 matching over 7 bases. Germline CDR1 LNHNV, CDR2 YYDKDF (reference sequence). The junction had 9 bases not matched to a gene; V was cut back by 2 bases and J by 5 bases. The CDR3 contains 16 residues. This CDR3 is CATSRSITGDYQPQHF. CDR3 DNA sequence: TGTGCCACCAGCAGATCAATTACAGGGGATTATCAGCCCCAGCATTTT. Drawing the rest from reference TRBV15 and TRBJ1-5, the complete variable domain is DAMVIQNPRYQVTQFGKPVTLSCSQTLNHNVMYWYQQKSSQAPKLLFHYYDKDFNNEADTPDNFQSRRPNTSFCFLDIRSPGLGDTAMYLCATSRSITGDYQPQHFGDGTRLSIL.

About this clone itself: In the same sample, other DNA sequences code for this CDR3. This chain uses TRBV9 with TRBJ2-7, with a possible D match to TRBD1 (5 bases). Per germline, CDR1 SGDLS and CDR2 YYNGEE. This CDR3 is built from 13 residues. The germline V and J ends were trimmed by 0 bases and 3 bases, with 7 bases remaining between them. The CDR3, as DNA: TGTGCCAGCAGCGTAGATGACAGCTACGAGCAGTACTTC. Protein: CASSVDDSYEQYF.

The V gene is TRBV18, the J gene TRBJ2-1; 13 bases align to TRBD2. The V gene's germline CDR1 is KGHSH and CDR2 LQKENI. This CDR3 spans 17 amino acids. Losses at the gene ends were 3 bases for V and 1 base for J; bases not matched to a gene: 3. The CDR3 DNA follows: TGTGCCAGCTCACCGAAGGGACTAGCGGGATCCTACAATGAGCAGTTCTTC. Translated, it gives CASSPKGLAGSYNEQFF. The whole variable domain, filled in from reference TRBV18 and TRBJ2-1, reads NAGVMQNPRHLVRRRGQEARLRCSPMKGHSHVYWYRQLPEEGLKFMVYLQKENIIDESGMPKERFSAEFPKEGPSILRIQQVVRGDSAAYFCASSPKGLAGSYNEQFFGPGTRLTVL.

This chain joins TRBV30 and TRBJ1-1; 7 bases are a match to TRBD1. The CDR3 has 16 residues. With 3 bases clipped from V and 0 bases from J, the junction kept 10 bases outside the gene matches. Germline assignment: CDR1 GTSNPN and CDR2 SVGIG (reference sequence). In DNA, the CDR3 is TGTGCCTGGAGCTACAGGGGCCGCAGCATGAACACTGAAGCTTTCTTT. Amino acids: CAWSYRGRSMNTEAFF.

This clone was picked up a small number of times. This chain links TRBV5-1 with TRBJ2-7; 7 bases agree with TRBD1. CDR1 and CDR2 from the germline V gene are SGHRS and YFSETQ. This CDR3 has 14 amino acids. Unmatched junction bases numbered 9, after V lost 3 bases and J lost 6 bases. CDR3 loop: CASSSSQGSVEQYF. DNA for the CDR3: TGCGCCAGCAGCTCGTCACAGGGGAGCGTCGAGCAGTACTTC.

The chain has TRBV28 and TRBJ1-2, with 10 bases that match TRBD1. V gave up 3 bases and J gave up 5 bases; unmatched junction bases: 3. The CDR3 consists of 14 residues. Looked up from germline, CDR1 is MDHEN and CDR2 is SYDVKM. The CDR3 protein is CASSLTGGSYGYTF. The CDR3 coding sequence is TGTGCCAGCAGTTTGACAGGGGGCTCTTATGGCTACACCTTC.

The V call is TRBV4-1, the J call TRBJ2-1; D may be TRBD1 or TRBD2 (7 bases each). CDR1 is MGHRA and CDR2 is YSYEKL in the germline V gene. The CDR3 loop spans 14 amino acids. V was pared by 10 bases and J by 5 bases, with 18 bases between. The CDR3 loop is CATKQGGKHNEQFF. For the CDR3, the DNA is TGCGCCACCAAGCAGGGGGGGAAGCACAATGAGCAGTTCTTC.

The chain has TRBV28 and TRBJ1-1, with unresolved D. The ends were cut back, 2 bases at V and 4 bases at J, with 11 bases in the middle. Germline values: CDR1 MDHEN, CDR2 SYDVKM. This CDR3 spans 14 amino acids. The CDR3 bases are TGTGCCAGCAGTTTAGTGGGAATTAGCACTGAAGCTTTCTTT. Translating gives CASSLVGISTEAFF. Filled out from reference TRBV28 and TRBJ1-1, the complete variable domain reads DVKVTQSSRYLVKRTGEKVFLECVQDMDHENMFWYRQDPGLGLRLIYFSYDVKMKEKGDIPEGYSVSREKKERFSLILESASTNQTSMYLCASSLVGISTEAFFGQGTRLTVV.

The chain links TRBV7-2 to TRBJ1-2; D is unclear. Germline V gene sequence: CDR1 SGHTA, CDR2 FQGNSA. V lost 3 bases, J lost 4 bases, and 9 bases lay in between. The CDR3 consists of 13 residues. CDR3: CASSFEGIYGYTF. In DNA, the CDR3 is TGTGCCAGCAGCTTTGAGGGCATCTATGGCTACACCTTC. Full variable domain (missing parts from reference TRBV7-2 and TRBJ1-2): GAGVSQSPSNKVTEKGKDVELRCDPISGHTALYWYRQSLGQGLEFLIYFQGNSAPDKSGLPSDRFSAERTGGSVSTLTIQRTQQEDSAVYLCASSFEGIYGYTFGSGTRLTVV.